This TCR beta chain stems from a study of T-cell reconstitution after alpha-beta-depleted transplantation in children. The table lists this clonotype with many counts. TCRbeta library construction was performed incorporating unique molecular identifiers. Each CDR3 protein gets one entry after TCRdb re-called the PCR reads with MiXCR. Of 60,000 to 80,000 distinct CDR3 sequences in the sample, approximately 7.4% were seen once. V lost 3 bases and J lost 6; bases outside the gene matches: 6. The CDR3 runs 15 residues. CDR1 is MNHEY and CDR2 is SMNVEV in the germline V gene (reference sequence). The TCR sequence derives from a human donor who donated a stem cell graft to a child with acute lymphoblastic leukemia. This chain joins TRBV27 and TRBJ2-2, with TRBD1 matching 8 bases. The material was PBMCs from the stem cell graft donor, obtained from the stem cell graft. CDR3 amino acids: CASSFGTGVAGELFF. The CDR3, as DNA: TGTGCCAGCAGTTTCGGGACAGGAGTGGCCGGGGAGCTGTTTTTT.